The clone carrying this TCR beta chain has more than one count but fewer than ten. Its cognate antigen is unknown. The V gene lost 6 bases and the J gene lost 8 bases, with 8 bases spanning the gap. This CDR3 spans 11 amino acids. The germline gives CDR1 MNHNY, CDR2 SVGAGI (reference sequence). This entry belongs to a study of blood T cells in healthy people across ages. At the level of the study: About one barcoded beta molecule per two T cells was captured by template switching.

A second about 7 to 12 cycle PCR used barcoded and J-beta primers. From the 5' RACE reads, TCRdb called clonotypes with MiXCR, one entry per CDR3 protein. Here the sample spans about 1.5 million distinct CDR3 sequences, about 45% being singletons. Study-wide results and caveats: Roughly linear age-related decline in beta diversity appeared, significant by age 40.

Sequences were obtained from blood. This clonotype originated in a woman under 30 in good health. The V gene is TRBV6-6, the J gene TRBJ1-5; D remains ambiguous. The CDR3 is CASRREEPQHF. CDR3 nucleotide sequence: TGTGCCAGCAGGCGCGAGGAGCCCCAGCATTTT.